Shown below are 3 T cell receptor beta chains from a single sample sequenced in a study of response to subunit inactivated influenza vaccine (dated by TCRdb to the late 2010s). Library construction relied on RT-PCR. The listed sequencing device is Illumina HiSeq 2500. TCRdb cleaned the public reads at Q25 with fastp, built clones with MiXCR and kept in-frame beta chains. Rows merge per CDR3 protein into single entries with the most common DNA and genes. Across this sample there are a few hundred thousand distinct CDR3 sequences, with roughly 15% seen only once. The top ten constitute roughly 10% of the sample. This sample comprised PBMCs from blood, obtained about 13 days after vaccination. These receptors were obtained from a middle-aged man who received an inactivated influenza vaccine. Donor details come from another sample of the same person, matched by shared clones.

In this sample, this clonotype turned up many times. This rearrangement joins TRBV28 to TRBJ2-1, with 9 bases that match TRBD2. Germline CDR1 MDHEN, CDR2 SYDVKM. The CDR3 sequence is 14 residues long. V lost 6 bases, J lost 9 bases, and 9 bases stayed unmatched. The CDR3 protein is CASSNRLAAFEQFF. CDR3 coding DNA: TGTGCCAGCAGCAACAGACTAGCGGCCTTTGAGCAGTTCTTC.

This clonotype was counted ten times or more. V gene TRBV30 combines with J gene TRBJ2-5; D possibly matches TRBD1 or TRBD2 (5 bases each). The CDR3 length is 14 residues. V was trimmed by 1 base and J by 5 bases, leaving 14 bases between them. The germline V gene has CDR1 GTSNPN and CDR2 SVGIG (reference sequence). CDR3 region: CAWSAGTPSETQYF. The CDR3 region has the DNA TGTGCCTGGAGTGCCGGGACCCCCTCGGAGACCCAGTACTTC.

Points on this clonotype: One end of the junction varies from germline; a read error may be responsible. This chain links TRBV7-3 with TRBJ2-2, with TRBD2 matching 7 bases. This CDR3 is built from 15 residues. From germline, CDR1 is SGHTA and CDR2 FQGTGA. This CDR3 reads CAISSRKGGTGELFF. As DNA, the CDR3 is TGTGCCATCAGCTCAAGGAAGGGAGGGACCGGGGAGCTGTTTTTT.